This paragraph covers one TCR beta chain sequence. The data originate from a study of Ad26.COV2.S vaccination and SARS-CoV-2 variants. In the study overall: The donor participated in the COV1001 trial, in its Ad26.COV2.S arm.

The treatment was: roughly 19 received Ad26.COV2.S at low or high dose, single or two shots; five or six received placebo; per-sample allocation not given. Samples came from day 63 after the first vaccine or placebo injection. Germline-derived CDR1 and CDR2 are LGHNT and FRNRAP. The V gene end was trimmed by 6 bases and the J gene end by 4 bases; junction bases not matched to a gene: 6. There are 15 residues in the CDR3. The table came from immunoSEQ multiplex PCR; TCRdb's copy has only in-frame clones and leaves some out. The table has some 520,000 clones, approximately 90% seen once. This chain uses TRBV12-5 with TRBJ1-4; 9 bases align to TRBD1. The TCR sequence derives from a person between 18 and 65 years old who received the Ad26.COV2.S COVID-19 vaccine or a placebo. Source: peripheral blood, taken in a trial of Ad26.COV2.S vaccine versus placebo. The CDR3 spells CASGNRGLSNEKLFF. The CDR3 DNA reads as TGTGCTAGTGGGAACAGGGGGCTGAGTAATGAAAAACTGTTTTTT.